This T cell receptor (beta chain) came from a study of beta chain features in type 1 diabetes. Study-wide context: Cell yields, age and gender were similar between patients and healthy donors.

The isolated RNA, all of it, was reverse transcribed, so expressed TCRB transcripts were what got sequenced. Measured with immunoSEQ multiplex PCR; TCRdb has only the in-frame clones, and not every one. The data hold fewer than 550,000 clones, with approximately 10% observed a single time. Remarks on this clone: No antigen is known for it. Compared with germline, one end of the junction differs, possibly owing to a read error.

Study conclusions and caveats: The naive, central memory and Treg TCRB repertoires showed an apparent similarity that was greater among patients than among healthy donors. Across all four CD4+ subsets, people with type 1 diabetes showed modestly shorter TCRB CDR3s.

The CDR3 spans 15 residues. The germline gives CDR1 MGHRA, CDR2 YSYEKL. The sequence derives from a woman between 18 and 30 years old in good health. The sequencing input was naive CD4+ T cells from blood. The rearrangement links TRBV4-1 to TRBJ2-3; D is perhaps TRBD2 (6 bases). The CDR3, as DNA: TGTGCCAGCAGCCAAGGGTGGAGGGTTGCAGATACGCAGTATTTT. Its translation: CASSQGWRVADTQYF.